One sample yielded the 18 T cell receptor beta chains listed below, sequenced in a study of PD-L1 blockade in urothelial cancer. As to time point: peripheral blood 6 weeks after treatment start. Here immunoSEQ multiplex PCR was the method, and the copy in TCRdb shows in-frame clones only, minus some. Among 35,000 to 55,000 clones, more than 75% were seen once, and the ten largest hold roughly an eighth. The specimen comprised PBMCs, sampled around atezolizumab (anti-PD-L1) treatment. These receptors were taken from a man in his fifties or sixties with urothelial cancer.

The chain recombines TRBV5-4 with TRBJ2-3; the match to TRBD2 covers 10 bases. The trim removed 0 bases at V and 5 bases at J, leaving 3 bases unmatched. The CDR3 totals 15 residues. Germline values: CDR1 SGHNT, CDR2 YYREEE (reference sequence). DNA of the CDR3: TGTGCCAGCAGCTTGGTACTAGCGGGGATAGATACGCAGTATTTT. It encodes CASSLVLAGIDTQYF. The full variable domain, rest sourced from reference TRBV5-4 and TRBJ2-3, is ETGVTQSPTHLIKTRGQQVTLRCSSQSGHNTVSWYQQALGQGPQFIFQYYREEENGRGNFPPRFSGLQFPNYSSELNVNALELDDSALYLCASSLVLAGIDTQYFGPGTRLTVL.

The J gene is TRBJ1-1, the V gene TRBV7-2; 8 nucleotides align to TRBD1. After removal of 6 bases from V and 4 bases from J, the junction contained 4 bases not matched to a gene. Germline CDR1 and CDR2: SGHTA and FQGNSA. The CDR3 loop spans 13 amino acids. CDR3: CASRRTGGTEAFF. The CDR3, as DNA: TGTGCCAGCAGGCGTACAGGGGGCACTGAAGCTTTCTTT.

The CDR3 coding sequence is TGTGCCAGCAGGGGACTATCAGGGGCAGATACGCAGTATTTT. This encodes CASRGLSGADTQYF. The chain is built from TRBV27 and TRBJ2-3; tentatively, D is TRBD2 (7 bases). The CDR3 contains 14 residues. With 6 bases removed from V and 4 bases from J, the gap between germline ends came to 14 bases. The germline CDR1 and CDR2 sequences are MNHEY and SMNVEV (reference sequence).

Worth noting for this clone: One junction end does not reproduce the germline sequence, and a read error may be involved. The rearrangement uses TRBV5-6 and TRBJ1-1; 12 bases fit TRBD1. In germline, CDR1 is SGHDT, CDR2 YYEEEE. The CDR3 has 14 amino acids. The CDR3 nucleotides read TGTGCCAGCAGCTACGGGACAGGGGGCGCTGAGGCTTTCTTT. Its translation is CASSYGTGGAEAFF.

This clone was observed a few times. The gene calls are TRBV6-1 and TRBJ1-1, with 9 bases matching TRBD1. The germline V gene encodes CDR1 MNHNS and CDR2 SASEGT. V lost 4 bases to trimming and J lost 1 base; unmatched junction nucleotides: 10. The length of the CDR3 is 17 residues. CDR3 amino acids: CASSGPGQGRRNTEAFF. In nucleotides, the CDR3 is TGTGCCAGCAGTGGACCCGGACAGGGGAGGAGGAACACTGAAGCTTTCTTT.

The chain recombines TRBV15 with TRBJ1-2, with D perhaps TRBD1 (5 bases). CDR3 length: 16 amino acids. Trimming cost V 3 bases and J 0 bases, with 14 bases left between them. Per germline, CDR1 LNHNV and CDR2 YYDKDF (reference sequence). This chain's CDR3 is CATSSSTARANYGYTF. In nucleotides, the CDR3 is TGTGCCACCAGCAGCTCGACAGCGAGAGCTAACTATGGCTACACCTTC.

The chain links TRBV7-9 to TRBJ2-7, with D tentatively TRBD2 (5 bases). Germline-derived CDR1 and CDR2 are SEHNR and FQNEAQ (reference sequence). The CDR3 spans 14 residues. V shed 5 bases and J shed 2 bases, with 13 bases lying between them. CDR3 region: CASSEGGGTYEQYF. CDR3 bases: TGTGCCAGCAGCGAAGGAGGTGGCACCTACGAGCAGTACTTC.

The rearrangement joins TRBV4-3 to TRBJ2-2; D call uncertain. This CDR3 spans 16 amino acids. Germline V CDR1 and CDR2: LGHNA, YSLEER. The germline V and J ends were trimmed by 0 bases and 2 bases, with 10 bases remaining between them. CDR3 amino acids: CASSQDSRFNTGELFF. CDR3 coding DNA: TGCGCCAGCAGCCAAGATTCCAGGTTTAACACCGGGGAGCTGTTTTTT.

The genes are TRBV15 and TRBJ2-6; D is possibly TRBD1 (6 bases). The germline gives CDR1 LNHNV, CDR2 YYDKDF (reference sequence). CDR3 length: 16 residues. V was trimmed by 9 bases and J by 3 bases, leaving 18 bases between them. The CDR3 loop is CATQTGRGDGANVLTF. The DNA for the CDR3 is TGTGCCACGCAAACAGGGAGAGGTGATGGGGCCAACGTCCTGACTTTC. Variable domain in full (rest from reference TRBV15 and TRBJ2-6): DAMVIQNPRYQVTQFGKPVTLSCSQTLNHNVMYWYQQKSSQAPKLLFHYYDKDFNNEADTPDNFQSRRPNTSFCFLDIRSPGLGDTAMYLCATQTGRGDGANVLTFGAGSRLTVL.

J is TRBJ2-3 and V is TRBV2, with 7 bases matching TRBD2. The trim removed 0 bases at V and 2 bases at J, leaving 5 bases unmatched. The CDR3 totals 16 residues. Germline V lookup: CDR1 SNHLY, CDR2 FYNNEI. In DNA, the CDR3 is TGTGCCAGCAGTGAAGCGACGGGAGGCCCCACAGATACGCAGTATTTT. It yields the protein CASSEATGGPTDTQYF.

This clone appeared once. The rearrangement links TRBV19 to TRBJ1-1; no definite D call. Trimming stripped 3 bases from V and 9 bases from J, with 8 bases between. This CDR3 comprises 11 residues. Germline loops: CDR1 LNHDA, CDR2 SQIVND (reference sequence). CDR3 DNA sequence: TGTGCCAGTAGTATTTATGGCCAAGCTTTCTTT. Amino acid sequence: CASSIYGQAFF.

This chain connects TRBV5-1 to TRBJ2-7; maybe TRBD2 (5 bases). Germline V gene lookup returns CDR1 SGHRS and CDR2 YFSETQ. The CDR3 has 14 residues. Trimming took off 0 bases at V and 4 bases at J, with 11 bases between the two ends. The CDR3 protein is CASSLGPGTYEQYF. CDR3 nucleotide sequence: TGCGCCAGCAGCTTGGGCCCGGGAACATACGAGCAGTACTTC.

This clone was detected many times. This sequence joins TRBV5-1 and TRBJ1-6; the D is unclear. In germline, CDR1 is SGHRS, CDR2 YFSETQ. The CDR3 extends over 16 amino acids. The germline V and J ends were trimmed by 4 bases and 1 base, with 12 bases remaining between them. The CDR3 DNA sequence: TGCGCCAGCAGCATGGGTATCGAGTCCTATAATTCACCCCTCCACTTT. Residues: CASSMGIESYNSPLHF.

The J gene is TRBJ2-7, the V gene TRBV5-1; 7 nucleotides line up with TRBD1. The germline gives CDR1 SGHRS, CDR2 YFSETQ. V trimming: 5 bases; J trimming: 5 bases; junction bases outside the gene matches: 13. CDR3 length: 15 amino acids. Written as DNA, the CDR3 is TGCGCCAGCAGACCCGGGATGGAAGGGGGCAACGAGCAGTACTTC. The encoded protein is CASRPGMEGGNEQYF.

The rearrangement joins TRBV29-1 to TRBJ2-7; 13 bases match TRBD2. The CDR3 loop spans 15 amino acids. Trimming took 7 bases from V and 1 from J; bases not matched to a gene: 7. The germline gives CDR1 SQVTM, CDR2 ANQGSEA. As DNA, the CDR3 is TGCAGCGCCCCGGGACTAGCGGGAATATCCTACGAGCAGTACTTC. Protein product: CSAPGLAGISYEQYF.

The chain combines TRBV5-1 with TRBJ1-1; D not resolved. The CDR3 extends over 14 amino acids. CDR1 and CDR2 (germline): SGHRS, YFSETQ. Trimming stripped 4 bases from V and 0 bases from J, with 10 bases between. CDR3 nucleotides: TGCGCCAGCAGCCCGGGGTCTATGAACACTGAAGCTTTCTTT. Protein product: CASSPGSMNTEAFF.

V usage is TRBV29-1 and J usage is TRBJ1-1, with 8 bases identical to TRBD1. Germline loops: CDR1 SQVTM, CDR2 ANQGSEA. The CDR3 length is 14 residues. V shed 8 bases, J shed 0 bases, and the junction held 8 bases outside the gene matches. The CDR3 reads CSFAWTGLNTEAFF. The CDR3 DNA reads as TGCAGCTTCGCGTGGACAGGGCTGAACACTGAAGCTTTCTTT.

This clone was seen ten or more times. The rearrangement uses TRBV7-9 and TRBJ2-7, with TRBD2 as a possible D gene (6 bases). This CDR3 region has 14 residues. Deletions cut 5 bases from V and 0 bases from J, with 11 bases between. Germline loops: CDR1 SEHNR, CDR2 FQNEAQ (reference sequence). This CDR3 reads CASSMGLHSYEQYF. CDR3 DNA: TGTGCCAGCAGCATGGGACTCCACTCCTACGAGCAGTACTTC.